This T cell receptor (beta chain) was retrieved from a study of neurological immune-mediated disorders. The study, taken as a whole, reports: None of the CDR3 amino acid sequences in expanded clones turned up in more than one subject, which points to private repertoires in all groups. There was no clinical or MRI feature that showed an association with the multiple sclerosis repertoire cluster.

Germline V gene sequence: CDR1 SQVTM, CDR2 ANQGSEA. V lost 6 bases and J 4 bases, leaving 15 bases between the germline ends. This CDR3 has 14 amino acids. 5'RACE employing 10-nucleotide random UMIs yielded the cDNA. Over 160 million TCR-beta sequences from 15-18 subjects came out of each sequencing run. TCRdb itself ran the 5' RACE reads through MiXCR, one entry per CDR3 protein. The top ten clones hold roughly 1.1% of a sample with tens of thousands of distinct CDR3 sequences, 2% to 3% of them seen once. In this sample, this clonotype turned up many times. Its specificity is not known. V and J are TRBV29-1 and TRBJ2-2; D perhaps matches TRBD1 (6 bases). The specimen was PBMCs. This TCR came from a woman aged 30 to 39 with multiple sclerosis. The CDR3 nucleotides read TGCAGCGTACAACCACAGGGATCCACCGGGGAGCTGTTTTTT. Its translation: CSVQPQGSTGELFF.